The 10 T cell receptor beta chains given below trace back to one sample, sequenced in a study of T cell responses to AZD1222 COVID-19 vaccine (dated by TCRdb to the early 2020s). The time point label, read with the paper, signifies: about 28 days (+/-7) after the second vaccine dose. Libraries were constructed by the immunoSEQ multiplex PCR assay. What TCRdb holds here is the immuneACCESS table cut down to in-frame rearrangements. Part of the clones is not present; checked against another copy, under half of the missing clones reflect an unresolved V gene, and the others are unexplained. In this sample the table shows 140,000 or so clones, approximately 91% of which occur a single time. The ten largest clones add up to 1.5% to 2.5% of the sample. The source material was peripheral blood, sampled 28 days after the second AZD1222 dose. These receptors came from an adult who received the AZD1222 COVID-19 vaccine.

The chain is built from TRBV11-3 and TRBJ2-1; possible D gene TRBD2, 6 bases. Germline lookup yields CDR1 SGHNT and CDR2 YENEEA. The CDR3 spans 13 residues. Trimming removed 5 bases from V and 8 bases from J, with 13 bases in between. The CDR3 protein is CASSVRLGDEQFF. CDR3 in DNA: TGTGCCAGCAGCGTCCGACTAGGAGATGAGCAGTTCTTC.

The CDR3 here is CASSLLAEETQYF. The CDR3 region has the DNA TGTGCCAGCAGCCTACTAGCGGAAGAGACCCAGTACTTC. The chain joins TRBV3-1 (or the pseudogene TRBV3-2) to TRBJ2-5, with TRBD2 matching 8 bases. The germline V gene encodes CDR1 LGHDT and CDR2 YNNKEL (reference sequence). The CDR3 extends over 13 amino acids. V was clipped by 4 bases and J by 3 bases; unmatched bases: 1.

The chain has TRBV19 and TRBJ1-6; D is undetermined. V was trimmed by 3 bases and J by 5 bases, leaving 8 bases between them. The CDR3 covers 14 residues. Germline assignment: CDR1 LNHDA and CDR2 SQIVND (reference sequence). CDR3 residues: CASSMEGHNSPLHF. The CDR3 coding sequence is TGTGCCAGTAGTATGGAAGGGCATAATTCACCCCTCCACTTT.

CDR3 protein: CASSYSRGSGYNEQFF. DNA of the CDR3: TGTGCCAGCAGTTACTCTCGCGGGAGCGGTTACAATGAGCAGTTCTTC. This chain uses TRBV6-5 with TRBJ2-1, with 7 bases that match TRBD2. This CDR3 is built from 16 residues. V lost 0 bases, J lost 4 bases, and 6 bases stayed unmatched. CDR1 is MNHEY, CDR2 SVGAGI, per germline.

The genes are TRBV2 and TRBJ2-7; 8 bases match TRBD1. In germline, CDR1 is SNHLY, CDR2 FYNNEI. The CDR3 contains 13 residues. V was clipped by 10 bases and J by 1 base; unmatched bases: 6. The CDR3 region is CATWQGASYEQYF. DNA of the CDR3: TGTGCCACCTGGCAGGGGGCTTCCTACGAGCAGTACTTC.

This clone showed up just once. This chain uses TRBV4-1 with TRBJ1-5; D remains unclear. CDR3 length equals 15 residues. V was shortened by 0 bases and J by 3 bases, with 9 bases between the two germline ends. The V gene's germline CDR1 is MGHRA and CDR2 YSYEKL. The CDR3 loop is CASSQEATLNQPQHF. The CDR3 DNA reads TGCGCCAGCAGCCAAGAAGCGACCCTCAATCAGCCCCAGCATTTT.

The chain employs TRBV30 and TRBJ1-6, with 8 positions matching TRBD1. This CDR3 is built from 17 residues. The ends lost 2 bases at V and 0 bases at J; junction bases unmatched: 6. Germline CDR1 is GTSNPN and CDR2 is SVGIG (reference sequence). Here the CDR3 reads CAWSRDRGSSYNSPLHF. CDR3 DNA sequence: TGTGCCTGGAGTCGCGACAGGGGTAGCTCCTATAATTCACCCCTCCACTTT.

This clone was found a few times. The V call is TRBV21-1, the J call TRBJ1-3. TRBV21-1 is a documented pseudogene. The CDR3 has 14 amino acids. The CDR3 region has the DNA TGTGCCAGCAGCAAAAGGCAGTCTGGAAACACCATATATTTT. Translated, it gives CASSKRQSGNTIYF.

The genes are TRBV5-1 and TRBJ2-2, with 12 bases that match TRBD2. Trimming at V came to 2 bases and at J to 5 bases, leaving 4 bases not matched to a gene. The germline gives CDR1 SGHRS, CDR2 YFSETQ. This CDR3 is built from 16 residues. The CDR3 sequence is CASSFPSGRGTGELFF. DNA of the CDR3: TGCGCCAGCAGCTTCCCTAGCGGGAGGGGAACCGGGGAGCTGTTTTTT.

This sequence joins TRBV28 and TRBJ1-5; D gene unclear. V was trimmed by 3 bases and J by 4 bases, leaving 22 bases between them. This CDR3 is built from 18 residues. Germline CDR1 reads MDHEN; CDR2 reads SYDVKM. The CDR3 nucleotides read TGTGCCAGCAGTTTCACCTCCTGGCAGGATGCGGATAATCAGCCCCAGCATTTT. Its translation is CASSFTSWQDADNQPQHF.